One and the same sample provided the 27 T cell receptor beta chains below, sequenced in a study of blood T cell repertoires in COVID-19 (dated by TCRdb to the early 2020s). Libraries were prepared through the immunoSEQ multiplex PCR assay. The table was pulled from immuneACCESS by TCRdb, which kept in-frame rearrangements only. Such tables lose some clones; where checked, under half of the loss comes from unresolved V genes, and the rest has no known cause. The sample table holds fewer than 95,000 clones, of which roughly nine tenths were seen once. The leading ten clones occupy over 7% of the sample. Sequenced input: peripheral blood. The receptors come from a man aged 45-60 years with acute or convalescent COVID-19.

This rearrangement joins TRBV7-2 to TRBJ1-1; 10 nucleotides align to TRBD1. The CDR3 has 14 amino acids. The germline V gene encodes CDR1 SGHTA and CDR2 FQGNSA. V shed 5 bases and J 7 bases; nucleotides not matched to a gene: 7. CDR3 protein: CASSPRQGALEAFF. For the CDR3, the DNA is TGTGCCAGCAGCCCCAGACAGGGGGCTCTTGAAGCTTTCTTT.

The J gene is TRBJ2-3, the V gene TRBV5-1, with 8 bases aligning to TRBD1. The CDR3 contains 19 residues. Per germline, CDR1 SGHRS and CDR2 YFSETQ. Trimming at V came to 0 bases and at J to 2 bases, leaving 14 bases not matched to a gene. CDR3 region: CASSLEVWGQEYFTDTQYF. DNA for the CDR3: TGCGCCAGCAGCTTGGAAGTGTGGGGACAGGAGTATTTCACAGATACGCAGTATTTT.

This chain connects TRBV28 to TRBJ2-4; a possible D gene is TRBD1 (6 bases). The germline V and J ends were trimmed by 6 bases and 0 bases, with 18 bases remaining between them. The CDR3 totals 17 residues. Per the germline V gene, CDR1 is MDHEN and CDR2 is SYDVKM. CDR3 sequence: CASSALGQSLAKNIQYF. In DNA form, the CDR3 reads TGTGCCAGCAGCGCACTCGGACAGAGTCTAGCCAAAAACATTCAGTACTTC. Supplemented by reference TRBV28 and TRBJ2-4, the full variable domain reads DVKVTQSSRYLVKRTGEKVFLECVQDMDHENMFWYRQDPGLGLRLIYFSYDVKMKEKGDIPEGYSVSREKKERFSLILESASTNQTSMYLCASSALGQSLAKNIQYFGAGTRLSVL.

The genes are TRBV6-2 or TRBV6-3 and TRBJ2-3; D not resolved. CDR1 and CDR2 (germline): MNHEY, SVGEGT. The CDR3 length is 16 residues. Trimming pared 0 bases from V and 3 bases from J, leaving 13 bases between. This CDR3 reads CASSYSMFTPTDTQYF. CDR3 DNA: TGTGCCAGCAGTTACTCGATGTTCACACCAACAGATACGCAGTATTTT.

This clone was counted a few times. Other DNA sequences of this sample code for an identical CDR3. This chain connects TRBV7-2 to TRBJ2-5, with 7 nucleotides matching TRBD2. The CDR3 totals 14 residues. Germline V CDR1 and CDR2: SGHTA, FQGNSA. The J segment lost 7 bases and the V segment lost 1 base, leaving 6 bases of the junction unmatched. The CDR3 sequence: CASSLGGAGVTQYF. The CDR3 coding sequence is TGTGCCAGCAGCTTAGGTGGGGCGGGGGTGACCCAGTACTTC.

This clone was counted once. CDR3 residues: CAWSAGAGEQYF. The DNA of the CDR3 is TGTGCCTGGAGCGCGGGGGCCGGCGAGCAGTACTTC. V is TRBV30 and J is TRBJ2-7; a possible D gene is TRBD2 (7 bases). This CDR3 spans 12 amino acids. CDR1 GTSNPN and CDR2 SVGIG come from the germline V gene (reference sequence). Trimming cost V 3 bases and J 6 bases, with 12 bases left between them. The full variable domain, in which reference TRBV30 and TRBJ2-7 provide the parts outside the CDR3, is SQTIHQWPATLVQPVGSPLSLECTVEGTSNPNLYWYRQAAGRGLQLLFYSVGIGQISSEVPQNLSASRPQDRQFILSSKKLLLSDSGFYLCAWSAGAGEQYFGPGTRLTVT.

V is TRBV7-9 and J is TRBJ2-2; the match to TRBD1 covers 7 bases. Unmatched junction bases numbered 4, after V lost 5 bases and J lost 4 bases. The CDR3 consists of 14 residues. CDR1 is SEHNR, CDR2 FQNEAQ, per germline (reference sequence). The CDR3 DNA reads TGTGCCAGCAGCGAGGGGGCAGGCACCGGGGAGCTGTTTTTT. Translation: CASSEGAGTGELFF.

The genes are TRBV11-1 and TRBJ2-2; TRBD1 matches at 10 bases. Germline CDR1 reads SGHAT; CDR2 reads FQDESV (reference sequence). V shed 1 base, J shed 4 bases, and the junction held 0 bases outside the gene matches. This CDR3 has 15 amino acids. The CDR3 DNA follows: TGTGCCAGCAGCTTAGGGACAGGGGGCACCGGGGAGCTGTTTTTT. Amino acid sequence: CASSLGTGGTGELFF.

The chain carries TRBV28 and TRBJ2-7; D is undetermined. CDR1 is MDHEN, CDR2 SYDVKM, per germline. Deletions cut 5 bases from V and 7 bases from J, with 9 bases between. CDR3 size: 11 residues. DNA of the CDR3: TGTGCCAGCAGTACCGAGTGGGAGCAGTACGTC. Its protein product is CASSTEWEQYV.

The V and J genes are TRBV19 and TRBJ2-2, with 7 bases lining up with TRBD1. The CDR3 has 16 amino acids. Unmatched junction bases numbered 10, after V lost 5 bases and J lost 4 bases. Germline V CDR1 and CDR2: LNHDA, SQIVND (reference sequence). CDR3 sequence reads: CASSLRQGLTTGELFF. CDR3 coding DNA: TGTGCCAGTAGTCTACGACAGGGATTGACCACCGGGGAGCTGTTTTTT. Variable domain in full (rest from reference TRBV19 and TRBJ2-2): DGGITQSPKYLFRKEGQNVTLSCEQNLNHDAMYWYRQDPGQGLRLIYYSQIVNDFQKGDIAEGYSVSREKKESFPLTVTSAQKNPTAFYLCASSLRQGLTTGELFFGEGSRLTVL.

In its sample, this clone was seen a few times. Other nucleotide sequences in the sample specify the same CDR3. This sequence joins TRBV5-1 and TRBJ2-7, with TRBD2 matching over 9 bases. The CDR3 length is 15 residues. From germline, CDR1 is SGHRS and CDR2 YFSETQ. With 4 bases clipped from V and 8 bases from J, the junction kept 13 bases outside the gene matches. This CDR3 is CASSPASGESLKQYF. CDR3 nucleotide sequence: TGCGCCAGCAGCCCAGCTAGCGGGGAGTCCCTGAAGCAGTACTTC.

The chain is built from TRBV6-5 and TRBJ2-3, with a weak D call TRBD2 (6 bases). The CDR3 covers 14 residues. The V gene lost 7 bases and the J gene lost 7 bases, with 18 bases spanning the gap. Germline lookup yields CDR1 MNHEY and CDR2 SVGAGI. This CDR3 is CASKGLSAGNTQYF. The CDR3, as DNA: TGTGCCAGCAAAGGCCTGTCGGCGGGGAATACGCAGTATTTT.

This clone appeared a single time. The J gene is TRBJ2-7, the V gene TRBV6-6; TRBD2 aligns across 16 bases. The CDR3 is 18 residues long. Per germline, CDR1 MNHNY and CDR2 SVGAGI (reference sequence). V shed 5 bases, J shed 2 bases, and the junction held 9 bases outside the gene matches. The CDR3 nucleotides are TGTGCCAGCAGTCCTCCGGGACTAGCGGGGGGGGCCCCCTACGAGCAGTACGTC. Its protein product is CASSPPGLAGGAPYEQYV.

This clone was seen only once. This sequence joins TRBV12-3 or TRBV12-4 and TRBJ2-5; D remains ambiguous. This CDR3 is built from 11 residues. Trimming shortened V by 5 bases and J by 2 bases, and 3 bases separated the two germline ends. The CDR3 spells CASSQQETQYF. CDR3 sequence (DNA): TGTGCCAGCAGTCAACAAGAGACCCAGTACTTC.

J is TRBJ1-1 and V is TRBV6-5; 9 nucleotides match TRBD1. Germline V gene data show CDR1 as MNHEY and CDR2 as SVGAGI. The junction had 4 bases not matched to a gene; V was cut back by 2 bases and J by 0 bases. CDR3 length: 16 residues. CDR3 loop: CASSYLGTGLNTEAFF. The CDR3, as DNA: TGTGCCAGCAGTTACCTCGGGACAGGGCTGAACACTGAAGCTTTCTTT.

V usage is TRBV5-1 and J usage is TRBJ2-5, with TRBD1 matching over 11 bases. V was pared by 4 bases and J by 5 bases, with 4 bases of the junction left unmatched. CDR1 and CDR2 (germline): SGHRS, YFSETQ. The CDR3 runs 14 residues. CDR3 coding DNA: TGCGCCAGCAGCGGGACAGGGGGTGAGGAGACCCAGTACTTC. Translating gives CASSGTGGEETQYF.

The rearrangement links TRBV6-5 to TRBJ2-7; 7 bases are a match to TRBD1. After removal of 5 bases from V and 4 bases from J, the junction contained 8 bases not matched to a gene. The CDR3 runs to 14 residues. CDR1 and CDR2 from the germline V gene are MNHEY and SVGAGI. The CDR3 protein is CASSNAGTAYEQYF. The CDR3 DNA is TGTGCCAGCAGTAATGCCGGGACAGCGTACGAGCAGTACTTC.

The chain carries TRBV3-1 (or the pseudogene TRBV3-2) and TRBJ1-2; D is unclear. CDR3 length: 15 residues. Germline V gives CDR1 LGHDT, CDR2 YNNKEL (reference sequence). V dropped 5 bases and J dropped 4 bases, with 17 bases sitting between them. In nucleotides, the CDR3 is TGTGCCAGCAGCTCTGAAACTCGTGCTTTCTATGGCTACACCTTC. Translated: CASSSETRAFYGYTF.

The chain couples TRBV6-5 to TRBJ1-5; D might be TRBD1 (6 bases). This CDR3 has 13 amino acids. V was trimmed by 6 bases and J by 2 bases, leaving 8 bases between them. Germline V lookup: CDR1 MNHEY, CDR2 SVGAGI. CDR3 DNA sequence: TGTGCCAGCAGACCAGGGGGCAATCAGCCCCAGCATTTT. It translates to CASRPGGNQPQHF.

The V gene is TRBV7-8, the J gene TRBJ1-1, with 8 bases that match TRBD1. Germline values: CDR1 SGHVS, CDR2 FQNEAQ. The CDR3 has 14 amino acids. V was clipped by 3 bases and J by 4 bases; unmatched bases: 4. CDR3 bases: TGTGCCAGCAGCTTGACAGGGGAGACCACTGAAGCTTTCTTT. This sequence encodes CASSLTGETTEAFF.

The J gene is TRBJ1-3, the V gene TRBV5-1; TRBD1 matches at 11 bases. From germline, CDR1 is SGHRS and CDR2 YFSETQ. Trimming removed 9 bases from V and 2 bases from J; junction bases left unmatched: 7. This CDR3 comprises 15 residues. CDR3 in amino acids: CATSDRGLPGNTIYF. DNA of the CDR3: TGCGCCACCTCGGACAGGGGGCTCCCTGGAAACACCATATATTTT.

The chain recombines TRBV5-1 with TRBJ1-4; D is possibly TRBD1 (5 bases). The length of the CDR3 is 15 residues. The germline V gene has CDR1 SGHRS and CDR2 YFSETQ. Between the trimmed V and J ends, which lost 4 bases and 4 bases, there was a span of 14 bases. CDR3 DNA: TGCGCCAGCAGCCAGCAGGGTTCGGGTAATGAAAAACTGTTTTTT. Its translation: CASSQQGSGNEKLFF.

The genes are TRBV2 and TRBJ2-2, with a possible D match to TRBD2 (7 bases). This CDR3 has 17 amino acids. Germline loops: CDR1 SNHLY, CDR2 FYNNEI. Deletions cut 7 bases from V and 2 bases from J, with 20 bases between. CDR3 region: CASTSGGGSINTGELFF. Written as DNA, the CDR3 is TGTGCCAGCACTTCGGGCGGGGGCTCGATCAACACCGGGGAGCTGTTTTTT.

This sequence joins TRBV19 and TRBJ1-2, with a weak D call TRBD1 (5 bases). The ends were cut back, 7 bases at V and 1 base at J, with 13 bases in the middle. The CDR3 has 14 residues. Germline V gene data show CDR1 as LNHDA and CDR2 as SQIVND (reference sequence). In nucleotides, the CDR3 is TGTGCCAGTAATACGGGGGACTTTAACTATGGCTACACCTTC. As protein: CASNTGDFNYGYTF.

The rearrangement joins TRBV19 to TRBJ1-5; D is unresolved. V was trimmed by 10 bases and J by 2 bases, leaving 15 bases between them. CDR1 is LNHDA, CDR2 SQIVND, per germline (reference sequence). This CDR3 is 14 amino acids long. CDR3 sequence reads: CATHPAAGNQPQHF. The CDR3 bases are TGTGCCACCCACCCCGCGGCGGGCAATCAGCCCCAGCATTTT.

The chain has TRBV30 and TRBJ2-1; 8 bases align to TRBD2. CDR1 is GTSNPN, CDR2 SVGIG, per germline (reference sequence). V shed 3 bases and J 6 bases; nucleotides not matched to a gene: 4. The CDR3 spans 13 residues. This chain's CDR3 is CAWSPGTSNEQFF. The DNA for the CDR3 is TGTGCCTGGAGCCCAGGGACTAGCAATGAGCAGTTCTTC. The full variable domain, in which reference TRBV30 and TRBJ2-1 provide the parts outside the CDR3, is SQTIHQWPATLVQPVGSPLSLECTVEGTSNPNLYWYRQAAGRGLQLLFYSVGIGQISSEVPQNLSASRPQDRQFILSSKKLLLSDSGFYLCAWSPGTSNEQFFGPGTRLTVL.

The chain uses TRBV19 and TRBJ1-2; D is undetermined. Germline V CDR1 and CDR2: LNHDA, SQIVND (reference sequence). The CDR3 length is 17 residues. The V end lost 0 bases, the J end lost 2 bases, and 16 bases lay between the germline ends. DNA for the CDR3: TGTGCCAGTAGTATAGATCAACAAAAGCGGCAGAACTATGGCTACACCTTC. Amino acids: CASSIDQQKRQNYGYTF.